Detailed here is one T cell receptor beta chain. A single record per CDR3 protein comes from TCRdb applying MiXCR to the PCR reads. The table records around 20,000 distinct CDR3 sequences, about half of them present only once. The source of the sample is a study of CD4 and CD8 cells across lung adenocarcinoma regions. Donors had localized lung adenocarcinoma, a non-small cell lung cancer. Germline V gives CDR1 LNHNV, CDR2 YYDKDF (reference sequence). V lost 5 bases and J lost 6, with 14 bases in between. CDR3 length: 14 residues. Sequenced: CD8+ T cells from the center of a lung tumor. J is TRBJ2-1 and V is TRBV15; weak D call: TRBD1 (7 bases). This TCR was recovered from a female donor with lung adenocarcinoma. The CD4 and CD8 labels of this study may be unreliable. The CDR3, as DNA: TGTGCCACCAGCTCACGGCAGGGGGGCAATGAGCAGTTCTTC. Encoded protein: CATSSRQGGNEQFF.